This T cell receptor beta chain was sequenced in a study of OX40 agonist ivuxolimab in advanced cancers. Overall study: The group had a mean age of roughly 56 years, ranged from 23 to 79, and was roughly 80% male.

Generated by immunoSEQ multiplex PCR, the TCRdb table keeps only in-frame clones and is missing some. The sample holds some 64,000 clones, 80% to 90% seen once. The CDR3 loop spans 13 amino acids. In germline, CDR1 is GTSNPN, CDR2 SVGIG (reference sequence). The V gene lost 2 bases and the J gene lost 4 bases, with 9 bases spanning the gap. Only a few counts were recorded for this clone. This TCR derives from an adult with an advanced solid tumor such as melanoma, head and neck, liver or kidney cancer. The chain links TRBV30 to TRBJ1-5; D is unclear. Here the sequenced sample was CD4+ or CD8+ T cells sorted from blood, taken in a trial of the OX40 agonist ivuxolimab. The CDR3 DNA reads TGTGCCTGGAGTAGCACGACAAATCAGCCCCAGCATTTT. This codes for CAWSSTTNQPQHF.